Listed here are 25 T cell receptor beta chains from one sample, sequenced in a study of T cells in Graves' hyperthyroidism and ophthalmopathy. TCR beta CDR3 sequences were amplified from RNA transcripts. The TCR CDR3 was amplified in a first-round RT-PCR using the HTBI primer set. TCRdb reprocessed the multiplex PCR reads with MiXCR, giving one entry per CDR3 protein. The sample has 500,000 or so distinct CDR3 sequences; over 15% are singletons. Sequenced: blood. These receptors came from a woman aged 18-29 years with Graves' ophthalmopathy.

This clonotype has a count of ten or more. The chain uses TRBV3-1 and TRBJ2-1, with TRBD1 matching 7 bases. The CDR3 totals 16 residues. Trimming cost V 11 bases and J 2 bases; bases outside gene matches: 15. From germline, CDR1 is LGHDT and CDR2 YNNKEL (reference sequence). CDR3 coding DNA: TGTGCCGAGCTCCCGCTCCGGGGACAGCCCTACAATGAGCAGTTCTTC. Its translation: CAELPLRGQPYNEQFF.

Only a few counts were recorded for this clonotype. The genes are TRBV7-9 and TRBJ1-2, with 9 bases aligning to TRBD1. CDR1 is SEHNR and CDR2 is FQNEAQ in the germline V gene (reference sequence). The CDR3 covers 17 residues. V trimming: 1 base; J trimming: 1 base; junction bases outside the gene matches: 7. Here the CDR3 DNA reads TGTGCCAGCAGCTTAGGTCCCGGGACAGGGAGTAACTATGGCTACACCTTC. Its translation: CASSLGPGTGSNYGYTF.

In its sample, this clonotype was seen many times. The chain links TRBV27 to TRBJ1-5, with D tentatively TRBD1 (5 bases). The CDR3 consists of 15 residues. Deletions cut 0 bases from V and 4 bases from J, with 10 bases between. Germline V CDR1 and CDR2: MNHEY, SMNVEV (reference sequence). The DNA of the CDR3 is TGTGCCAGCAGTTTATCGACGGCAGGGAATCAGCCCCAGCATTTT. Its translation: CASSLSTAGNQPQHF.

The genes are TRBV20-1 and TRBJ1-1; D ambiguous. V lost 4 bases to trimming and J lost 0 bases, with 9 bases between them. The CDR3 is 13 amino acids. Germline CDR1 reads DFQATT; CDR2 reads SNEGSKA (reference sequence). CDR3 sequence: CSANQVMNTEAFF. The CDR3 bases are TGCAGTGCTAATCAGGTAATGAACACTGAAGCTTTCTTT.

V usage is TRBV29-1 and J usage is TRBJ1-3; no reliable D call. The CDR3 sequence is 13 residues long. Germline V gene sequence: CDR1 SQVTM, CDR2 ANQGSEA. V was pared by 7 bases and J by 0 bases, with 10 bases between. In DNA, the CDR3 is TGCAGCGCGAACGCGTTCTCTGGAAACACCATATATTTT. This translates into CSANAFSGNTIYF.

The V and J genes are TRBV2 and TRBJ2-5; 9 positions match TRBD1. The CDR3 extends over 15 amino acids. CDR1 is SNHLY, CDR2 FYNNEI, per germline. Trimming at V came to 8 bases and at J to 5 bases, leaving 12 bases not matched to a gene. The CDR3 protein is CASLRDREVFETQYF. The CDR3, as DNA: TGTGCCAGCCTCCGGGACAGGGAAGTTTTCGAGACCCAGTACTTC.

Worth noting for this clonotype: It may be a read error: a sequence one base away is much more abundant. The chain carries TRBV18 and TRBJ2-7, with 7 bases aligning to TRBD1. Germline assignment: CDR1 KGHSH and CDR2 LQKENI. The CDR3 runs to 14 residues. V dropped 0 bases and J dropped 3; count of bases not matched to a gene: 2. As DNA, the CDR3 is TGTGCCAGCTCACCACCGGGACAGAGCTACGAGCAGTACTTC. It encodes CASSPPGQSYEQYF. Full variable domain (missing parts from reference TRBV18 and TRBJ2-7): NAGVMQNPRHLVRRRGQEARLRCSPMKGHSHVYWYRQLPEEGLKFMVYLQKENIIDESGMPKERFSAEFPKEGPSILRIQQVVRGDSAAYFCASSPPGQSYEQYFGPGTRLTVT.

In this sample, this clonotype turned up a few times. V usage is TRBV5-4 and J usage is TRBJ2-1; a possible D gene is TRBD1 (6 bases). The CDR3 consists of 14 residues. Germline V gene sequence: CDR1 SGHNT, CDR2 YYREEE (reference sequence). V lost 4 bases and J 5 bases, leaving 13 bases between the germline ends. The CDR3 nucleotides are TGTGCCAGCAGCCCCAGAGAGGGGGACAATGAGCAGTTCTTC. Translated, it gives CASSPREGDNEQFF.

This clonotype has at least ten counts. The V and J genes are TRBV6-6 and TRBJ1-5; 10 nucleotides align to TRBD1. Unmatched junction bases numbered 8, after V lost 0 bases and J lost 0 bases. CDR1 MNHNY and CDR2 SVGAGI come from the germline V gene (reference sequence). The CDR3 totals 19 residues. CDR3 bases: TGTGCCAGCAGTTACTCCCCTGGACAGGGGGGATATAGCAATCAGCCCCAGCATTTT. Its translation is CASSYSPGQGGYSNQPQHF.

This clonotype was counted a few times. The chain links TRBV12-3 or TRBV12-4 to TRBJ2-2, with 12 bases lining up with TRBD2. V was clipped by 4 bases and J by 6 bases; unmatched bases: 3. The CDR3 is 15 amino acids. DNA for the CDR3: TGTGCCAGCAGTTCTAGCGGGAGGGCCGCCGGGGAGCTGTTTTTT. It encodes CASSSSGRAAGELFF.

This clonotype came up many times. The chain has TRBV5-5 and TRBJ1-1, with D possibly matching TRBD1 (5 bases). This CDR3 comprises 13 residues. V was trimmed by 4 bases and J by 4 bases, leaving 11 bases between them. CDR1 and CDR2 (germline): SGHKS, YYEKEE (reference sequence). The CDR3 DNA reads TGTGCCAGCAGCCTAGAAGGGGCCACTGAAGCTTTCTTT. Encoded protein: CASSLEGATEAFF. The full variable domain, completed using reference TRBV5-5 and TRBJ1-1, is DAGVTQSPTHLIKTRGQQVTLRCSPISGHKSVSWYQQVLGQGPQFIFQYYEKEERGRGNFPDRFSARQFPNYSSELNVNALLLGDSALYLCASSLEGATEAFFGQGTRLTVV.

Many counts were recorded for this clonotype. This rearrangement joins TRBV6-5 to TRBJ1-2; perhaps TRBD1 as D (5 bases). Looked up from germline, CDR1 is MNHEY and CDR2 is SVGAGI. V lost 2 bases, J lost 6 bases, and 10 bases lay in between. The CDR3 runs 13 residues. The CDR3 region is CASSYGQGNGYTF. As DNA, the CDR3 is TGTGCCAGCAGTTACGGTCAGGGTAATGGCTACACCTTC.

This clonotype was picked up a small number of times. The V call is TRBV27, the J call TRBJ1-2, with 8 bases identical to TRBD1. The CDR3 sequence is 15 residues long. Per the germline V gene, CDR1 is MNHEY and CDR2 is SMNVEV (reference sequence). V lost 6 bases and J lost 5; bases outside the gene matches: 11. The CDR3 loop reads CASRVTGTGPYGYTF. As DNA, the CDR3 is TGTGCCAGCAGAGTGACCGGGACAGGTCCTTATGGCTACACCTTC.

This clonotype was seen a handful of times. The chain has TRBV6-1 and TRBJ1-1; maybe TRBD1 (5 bases). CDR1 is MNHNS, CDR2 SASEGT, per germline. The CDR3 runs to 17 residues. V was shortened by 6 bases and J by 0 bases, with 20 bases between the two germline ends. The DNA of the CDR3 is TGTGCCAGCAGGGAGATTTTCTTAGACAGCATGAACACTGAAGCTTTCTTT. Translated: CASREIFLDSMNTEAFF.

This chain connects TRBV13 to TRBJ2-3, with a tentative D call TRBD2 (7 bases). The V gene lost 5 bases and the J gene lost 5 bases, with 26 bases spanning the gap. This CDR3 has 18 residues. Germline V gives CDR1 PRHDT, CDR2 FYEKMQ (reference sequence). The CDR3 region is CASSPWWGGLRLGDTQYF. DNA of the CDR3: TGTGCCAGCAGCCCTTGGTGGGGGGGCCTTCGATTAGGAGATACGCAGTATTTT.

This clonotype occurred a few times. The CDR3 loop is CASSFSRRGETQYF. CDR3 coding DNA: TGTGCCAGCAGTTTTAGCCGCCGCGGGGAGACCCAGTACTTC. This chain links TRBV28 with TRBJ2-5, with D possibly TRBD2 on 5 matching bases. Germline CDR1 and CDR2: MDHEN and SYDVKM. The V and J ends lost 3 bases and 5 bases respectively, with 13 bases between them. CDR3 length: 14 residues.

The CDR3 DNA reads TGTGCCAGCGCCCCTGGGGGGAAGGTTAGCGATGAGCAGTTCTTC. Translated: CASAPGGKVSDEQFF. This chain joins TRBV3-1 and TRBJ2-1, with a weak D call TRBD2 (6 bases). Per germline, CDR1 LGHDT and CDR2 YNNKEL (reference sequence). Trimming took 8 bases from V and 8 from J, leaving 22 bases between them. There are 15 residues in the CDR3.

This clonotype was counted many times. The V and J genes are TRBV7-8 and TRBJ2-1; TRBD1 aligns across 10 bases. Germline CDR1 is SGHVS and CDR2 is FQNEAQ. V lost 5 bases and J lost 8; bases outside the gene matches: 9. The CDR3 has 15 amino acids. DNA for the CDR3: TGTGCCAGCAGCCCGCGACAGGGGGCTCTAGATGAGCAGTTCTTC. The encoded protein is CASSPRQGALDEQFF.

The chain uses TRBV19 and TRBJ1-1, with 8 bases that match TRBD1. V lost 8 bases and J lost 0; bases outside the gene matches: 5. Germline assignment: CDR1 LNHDA and CDR2 SQIVND (reference sequence). There are 14 residues in the CDR3. The CDR3 coding sequence is TGTGCCAGTGACAGGGGACCGATGAACACTGAAGCTTTCTTT. Translating it yields CASDRGPMNTEAFF. Complete variable domain (other parts from reference TRBV19 and TRBJ1-1): DGGITQSPKYLFRKEGQNVTLSCEQNLNHDAMYWYRQDPGQGLRLIYYSQIVNDFQKGDIAEGYSVSREKKESFPLTVTSAQKNPTAFYLCASDRGPMNTEAFFGQGTRLTVV.

This clonotype was found a few times. The chain couples TRBV12-3 or TRBV12-4 to TRBJ1-5; 11 bases agree with TRBD1. The J segment lost 1 base and the V segment lost 6 bases, leaving 8 bases of the junction unmatched. This CDR3 spans 17 amino acids. CDR3 region: CASRPEGQGGSNQPQHF. In DNA form, the CDR3 reads TGTGCCAGCAGACCAGAGGGACAGGGGGGGAGCAATCAGCCCCAGCATTTT.

This chain connects TRBV2 to TRBJ1-5; D remains ambiguous. The V gene's germline CDR1 is SNHLY and CDR2 FYNNEI. This CDR3 contains 13 residues. Trimming took off 7 bases at V and 6 bases at J, with 13 bases between the two ends. This CDR3 is CASKGSGGQPQHF. CDR3 nucleotide sequence: TGTGCCAGCAAGGGATCGGGCGGTCAGCCCCAGCATTTT.

Regarding this clonotype: Likely a read error: the CDR3 ends without its conserved phenylalanine or tryptophan. The rearrangement links TRBV7-3 to TRBJ2-3; no clear D gene. Trimming removed 0 bases at V and 6 bases at J, with 7 bases between. This CDR3 comprises 13 residues. The germline V gene has CDR1 SGHTA and CDR2 FQGTGA. In nucleotides, the CDR3 is TGTGCCAGCAGCTTAACGGCGTTGGATACGCAGTATCTT. This sequence encodes CASSLTALDTQYL.

This clonotype was picked up many times. The CDR3 loop is CASSLQFVQGASDTQYF. The CDR3 coding sequence is TGTGCCAGCAGCTTACAGTTCGTACAGGGGGCGTCAGATACGCAGTATTTT. The chain recombines TRBV7-2 with TRBJ2-3, with 9 bases aligning to TRBD1. The germline V gene has CDR1 SGHTA and CDR2 FQGNSA. The CDR3 is 17 amino acids. Trimming removed 2 bases from V and 4 bases from J; junction bases left unmatched: 10.

This clonotype has a handful of counts. This chain connects TRBV5-5 to TRBJ2-7; perhaps TRBD2 as D (5 bases). There are 13 residues in the CDR3. V lost 5 bases to trimming and J lost 1 base, with 10 bases between them. Germline CDR1 is SGHKS and CDR2 is YYEKEE (reference sequence). CDR3 DNA: TGTGCCAGCAGGTTTTGGGAGTCCTACGAGCAGTACTTC. As protein: CASRFWESYEQYF.

This clonotype was seen only a few times. The V call is TRBV11-2, the J call TRBJ2-3; 12 positions match TRBD2. Germline CDR1 is SGHAT and CDR2 is FQNNGV. Losses at the gene ends were 4 bases for V and 10 bases for J; bases not matched to a gene: 21. CDR3 length equals 19 residues. The CDR3 spells CASSSLRGGTSGGPHSQYF. CDR3 in DNA: TGTGCCAGCAGCTCGCTGAGGGGAGGAACTAGCGGGGGGCCTCATTCGCAGTATTTT.